These T cell receptor beta chains were read from a single sample in a study of shared clonotypes between healthy human individuals. Assay used: immunoSEQ multiplex PCR; TCRdb lists only in-frame clones, some missing. In the table there are around 2,000,000 clones, approximately 94% of which are singletons. The sequenced sample consisted of naive CD8+ T cells sorted from blood. Every receptor here comes from a man aged 18 to 35 in good health. Each CDR3 is given with its conserved first and last residue. A D gene is named only where the DNA matches it firmly. The size of a clone is reported for some rows only, either as once, few or many, or as a class for expanded clones.

V	D	size	J	DNA	CDR3
TRBV5-1	NA	once	TRBJ2-7	TGCGCCAGCAGCGTGGGGGGGCTTTGGGAGCAGTACTTC	CASSVGGLWEQYF
TRBV4-3	TRBD1	NA	TRBJ1-4	TGCGCCAGCAGCCAAGATAGTATTAGACAGGGTGTAAACGAAAAACTGTTTTTT	CASSQDSIRQGVNEKLFF
TRBV4-3	NA	NA	TRBJ1-4	TGCGCCAGCAGCCGCGTGTTTGCAACTAATGAAAAACTGTTTTTT	CASSRVFATNEKLFF
TRBV25-1	TRBD1	NA	TRBJ2-7	TGTGCCAGCAGTGAGGGGGCAGGGGGCATAGGGTACGAGCAGTACTTC	CASSEGAGGIGYEQYF
TRBV2	NA	NA	TRBJ2-2	TGTGCCAGCAGTACCGGAATGATATCCACCGGGGAGCTGTTTTTT	CASSTGMISTGELFF
TRBV4-3	NA	NA	TRBJ2-7	TGCGCCAGCAGCCAAGGTCTTACCCTCTCCTACGAGCAGTACTTC	CASSQGLTLSYEQYF
TRBV4-3	NA	NA	TRBJ2-7	TGCGCCAGCAGCCTTGACAGGACGCTTCCCTACGAGCAGTACTTC	CASSLDRTLPYEQYF
TRBV4-3	NA	NA	TRBJ2-1	TGCGCCAGCAGCCAAGACGCCATGTCTGTAAATGAGCAGTTCTTC	CASSQDAMSVNEQFF
TRBV12-5	TRBD2	NA	TRBJ2-5	TGTGCTAGTGGTTTGGTCCCGGGACTAGCGGGGCTCCAAGAGACCCAGTACTTC	CASGLVPGLAGLQETQYF
TRBV6-9	NA	NA	TRBJ1-5	TGTGCCAGCAGCCGTCTTGGGCCCCAGCATTTT	CASSRLGPQHF
TRBV29-1	TRBD2	NA	TRBJ2-3	TGCAGCGTTGAAGGAGAGCGGGATAGCACAGATACGCAGTATTTT	CSVEGERDSTDTQYF
TRBV6-5	NA	once	TRBJ2-5	TGTGCCAGCAGTTACTCGAAGGACAAAAGACCGGGGGCCCAGTACTTC	CASSYSKDKRPGAQYF
TRBV6-5	TRBD1	NA	TRBJ1-4	TGTGCCAGCAGGCACAGGGGATTAGGGGAAAAACTGTTTTTT	CASRHRGLGEKLFF
TRBV7-9	TRBD2	NA	TRBJ2-3	TGTGCCAGCAGCTCACTAGCGGGGGCCGGGGGAGATACGCAGTATTTT	CASSSLAGAGGDTQYF
TRBV27	TRBD1	NA	TRBJ2-2	TGTGCCAGCAGTTCCTCCGGGACAGGGGGCACTAGCGGGGAGCTGTTTTTT	CASSSSGTGGTSGELFF
TRBV7-9	TRBD1	NA	TRBJ2-7	TGTGCCAGCAGCCCGGGACAGGGGGCAGCCTACGAGCAGTACTTC	CASSPGQGAAYEQYF
TRBV5-6	NA	NA	TRBJ1-6	TGTGCCAGCAGCCATGGACAGTTTAATTCACCCCTCCACTTT	CASSHGQFNSPLHF
TRBV10-2	NA	NA	TRBJ2-1	TGCGCCAGCAGTGAGGTGACCGATGAGCAGTTCTTC	CASSEVTDEQFF
TRBV6-1	NA	NA	TRBJ2-2	TGTGCCAGCAGCGTTTGGAGGGAGACCGGGGAGCTGTTTTTT	CASSVWRETGELFF
TRBV9	TRBD2	NA	TRBJ2-7	TGTGCCAGCAGCGTAGGTAGCGGGGGGCCCCTGGGCCACGAGCAGTACTTC	CASSVGSGGPLGHEQYF
TRBV7-2	TRBD2	NA	TRBJ2-2	TGTGCCAGCAGCTTAGGTAGCGGGCGAACCGGGGAGCTGTTTTTT	CASSLGSGRTGELFF
TRBV6-6	NA	NA	TRBJ1-6	TGTGCCAGCAGTTCCCTTAATTCACCCCTCCACTTT	CASSSLNSPLHF
TRBV19	NA	NA	TRBJ2-7	TGTGCCAGTAGTATCGGATCGGGAGACTACTACGAGCAGTACTTC	CASSIGSGDYYEQYF
TRBV4-1	NA	NA	TRBJ1-2	TGCGCCAGCAGCCAAGATCAGCCACTTGGGGTTCGGACCTTC	CASSQDQPLGVRTF
TRBV12-5	NA	NA	TRBJ2-3	TGTGCTAGTGGTTTGTTCAGCTATAGCACAGATACGCAGTATTTT	CASGLFSYSTDTQYF
TRBV5-6	NA	NA	TRBJ1-1	TGTGCCAGCAGCTCCCAGACTGAAGCTTTCTTT	CASSSQTEAFF
TRBV15	NA	NA	TRBJ2-5	TGTGCCACCAGCAGAGATCTAGGACCCCCAAGCCAAGAGACCCAGTACTTC	CATSRDLGPPSQETQYF
TRBV7-9	TRBD1	NA	TRBJ2-3	TGTGCCAGCAGCCCAAACACAGGGGGCACAGATACGCAGTATTTT	CASSPNTGGTDTQYF
TRBV7-9	TRBD2	NA	TRBJ2-5	TGTGCCAGCAGCCCCGGACTAGCGGGGATACAAGAGACCCAGTACTTC	CASSPGLAGIQETQYF
TRBV9	NA	NA	TRBJ1-1	TGTGCCAGCAGCGTAGACCAGGGCCTATTCACTGAAGCTTTCTTT	CASSVDQGLFTEAFF
TRBV28	NA	NA	TRBJ1-6	TGTGCCAGCAGCCCTAATTCACCCCTCCACTTT	CASSPNSPLHF
TRBV4-1	NA	NA	TRBJ2-2	TGCGCCAGCAGCCCGGAGGAGGTTCACACCGGGGAGCTGTTTTTT	CASSPEEVHTGELFF
TRBV14	NA	NA	TRBJ2-7	TGTGCCAGCAGTAGACTAGGACAGGACTACGAGCAGTACTTC	CASSRLGQDYEQYF
TRBV6-6	TRBD1	NA	TRBJ2-7	TGTGCCAGCAGCCCACAGGGGGTGGGTGCTTTGCAGTACTTC	CASSPQGVGALQYF
TRBV5-3	NA	NA	TRBJ2-1	TGTGCCAGAAGCCCGGTGAATTGCGCGATAAACTCCTACAATGAGCAGTTCTTC	CARSPVNCAINSYNEQFF
TRBV7-9	NA	once	TRBJ1-6	TGTGCCAGCAGCTTAGGAGCCCCTGTTAATTCACCCCTCCACTTT	CASSLGAPVNSPLHF
TRBV7-9	TRBD1	NA	TRBJ1-2	TGTGCCAGCAGCCTCGACAGGGAGTCCACCTTC	CASSLDRESTF
TRBV5-5	NA	NA	TRBJ2-7	TGTGCCAGCAGCATCGGGACACTCTTATCCTACGAGCAGTACTTC	CASSIGTLLSYEQYF
TRBV11-2	TRBD2	NA	TRBJ2-2	TGTGCCAGCAGCTCGGGCGGGGGGACCCCCGGGGAGCTGTTTTTT	CASSSGGGTPGELFF
TRBV29-1	NA	NA	TRBJ1-1	TGCAGCGTTGATAGCACTGGAGGCACTGAAGCTTTCTTT	CSVDSTGGTEAFF
TRBV30	NA	NA	TRBJ1-1	TGTGCCTGGAGTCCCTCCGGCACTGAAGCTTTCTTT	CAWSPSGTEAFF
TRBV11-3	NA	NA	TRBJ2-3	TGTGCCAGCAGCTCGGGACCCGGCCCAGATACGCAGTATTTT	CASSSGPGPDTQYF
TRBV18	TRBD1	NA	TRBJ1-1	TGTGCCAGCTCACCCAGACAGGGGGAGTCGAACACTGAAGCTTTCTTT	CASSPRQGESNTEAFF
TRBV7-9	NA	NA	TRBJ2-7	TGTGCCAGCAGCTCCCCCCCGGTAGGTAAAGCCTACGAGCAGTACTTC	CASSSPPVGKAYEQYF
TRBV4-1	NA	NA	TRBJ1-2	TGCGCCAGCAGCCAAGGAGTATATGGCTACACCTTC	CASSQGVYGYTF
TRBV30	NA	NA	TRBJ1-4	TGTGCCTGGTCCGGGACCCCAACTAATGAAAAACTGTTTTTT	CAWSGTPTNEKLFF
TRBV5-6	NA	once	TRBJ2-7	TGTGCCAGCAGCTTGGCCTTAAGACTCTACGAGCAGTACTTC	CASSLALRLYEQYF
TRBV4-3	TRBD1	NA	TRBJ2-1	TGCGCCAGCAGCCAGACAGGGGCTGAGCAGTTCTTC	CASSQTGAEQFF